The source of this T cell receptor beta chain is a study of T cell responses to AZD1222 COVID-19 vaccine. This clone is a singleton in its sample. Germline V gives CDR1 SGHRS, CDR2 YFSETQ. V shed 9 bases and J 3 bases; nucleotides not matched to a gene: 8. The CDR3 covers 14 residues. TCRdb's copy holds only in-frame clones and misses some; the assay was immunoSEQ multiplex PCR. Among some 100,000 clones listed, approximately 90% were seen once. V gene TRBV5-1 combines with J gene TRBJ1-3, with 8 bases identical to TRBD1. The receptor was isolated from an adult in good health. The sequencing here drew on peripheral blood, taken on day 0 of AZD1222 vaccination. The CDR3, as DNA: TGCGCCACCAAGGACAGGGAAGATGGAAACACCATATATTTT. This gives the protein CATKDREDGNTIYF.